The clone carrying this T cell receptor (beta chain) appeared a few times. What it recognizes is unknown. The CDR3 extends over 15 amino acids. Germline CDR1 reads MNHNY; CDR2 reads SVGAGI (reference sequence). V was cut by 0 bases and J by 4 bases, with 10 bases left in between. This entry belongs to a study of T cells in Graves' hyperthyroidism and ophthalmopathy. RNA transcripts provided the source from which TCR beta CDR3 regions were amplified. HTBI primers were the set used in a first-round RT-PCR of the TCR CDR3. Each CDR3 protein gets one entry after TCRdb re-called the multiplex PCR reads with MiXCR. The data hold fewer than 850,000 distinct CDR3 sequences, with about 18% observed a single time. Study results and limitations: Model output signaled ophthalmopathy a median approximately six months ahead of onset. Most expanded thyroid clonotypes above 0.001 also appeared in blood.

Stable Graves' hyperthyroidism denoted no ophthalmopathy progression over 18 months. Pregnant or lactating patients were excluded, as were those with uncontrolled infection or other autoimmune disease. Sequenced material: blood. The chain recombines TRBV6-6 with TRBJ1-5; D remains ambiguous. The clonotype was recovered from a man in his fifties with Graves' hyperthyroidism. The CDR3 protein is CASSYSKFQNQPQHF. The CDR3 DNA sequence: TGTGCCAGCAGTTACTCGAAATTTCAGAATCAGCCCCAGCATTTT.